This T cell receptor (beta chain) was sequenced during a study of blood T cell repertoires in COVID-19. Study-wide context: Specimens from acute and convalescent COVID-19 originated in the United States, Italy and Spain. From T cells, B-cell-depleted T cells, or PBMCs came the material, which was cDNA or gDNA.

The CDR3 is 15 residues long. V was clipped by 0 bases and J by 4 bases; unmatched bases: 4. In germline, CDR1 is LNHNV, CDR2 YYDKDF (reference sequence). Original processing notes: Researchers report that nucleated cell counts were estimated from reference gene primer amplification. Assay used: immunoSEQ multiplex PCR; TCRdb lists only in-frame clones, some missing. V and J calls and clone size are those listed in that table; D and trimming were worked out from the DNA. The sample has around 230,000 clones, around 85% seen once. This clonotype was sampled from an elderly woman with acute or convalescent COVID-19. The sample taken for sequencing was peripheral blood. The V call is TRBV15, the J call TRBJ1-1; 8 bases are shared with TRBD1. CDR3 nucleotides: TGTGCCACCAGCAGAGATCAGGGGGCCGGCACTGAAGCTTTCTTT. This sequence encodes CATSRDQGAGTEAFF. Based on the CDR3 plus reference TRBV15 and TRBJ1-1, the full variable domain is DAMVIQNPRYQVTQFGKPVTLSCSQTLNHNVMYWYQQKSSQAPKLLFHYYDKDFNNEADTPDNFQSRRPNTSFCFLDIRSPGLGDTAMYLCATSRDQGAGTEAFFGQGTRLTVV.